This T cell receptor beta chain was obtained from a study of T cell responses to AZD1222 COVID-19 vaccine. Here immunoSEQ multiplex PCR was the method, and the copy in TCRdb shows in-frame clones only, minus some. The table includes 77,000 or so clones, about nine tenths detected once. Germline loops: CDR1 SGHTA, CDR2 FQGTGA. V shed 5 bases, J shed 4 bases, and the junction held 9 bases outside the gene matches. This CDR3 comprises 16 residues. The study pooled second doses at about 4 or about 12 weeks. This sequence originates from an adult who received the AZD1222 COVID-19 vaccine. The material sequenced was peripheral blood, taken 28 days after the second AZD1222 dose. The chain carries TRBV7-3 and TRBJ2-2; 8 nucleotides agree with TRBD2. The CDR3, as DNA: TGTGCCAGCAGCCCGGGTGGGCTAGCGGGCACCGGGGAGCTGTTTTTT. It encodes CASSPGGLAGTGELFF.